This TCR beta chain was retrieved from a study of T-cell reconstitution after alpha-beta-depleted transplantation in children. Preparation of the TCRbeta library was carried out with unique molecular identifiers. TCRdb reanalysed the PCR reads using MiXCR and keeps one entry per CDR3 protein. The data hold a few hundred thousand distinct CDR3 sequences, with 25% to 30% observed a single time. In its sample, this clonotype was seen a few times. Germline V gene data show CDR1 as SGHDT and CDR2 as YYEEEE. The CDR3 loop spans 14 amino acids. V was trimmed by 0 bases and J by 5 bases, leaving 11 bases between them.

The chain links TRBV5-6 to TRBJ2-5; D may be TRBD1 or TRBD2 (5 bases each). The TCR comes from a boy under two years old with Wiskott-Aldrich syndrome, due to receive a stem cell transplant. The sample consisted of PBMCs, taken before TCRalphabeta/CD19-depleted stem cell transplant. CDR3 protein: CASSLAGTGETQYF. CDR3 coding DNA: TGTGCCAGCAGCTTGGCCGGGACCGGGGAGACCCAGTACTTC.